This is a list of T cell receptor beta chains from one sample in a study of blood T cell repertoires in COVID-19. Repertoires were generated with immunoSEQ multiplex PCR, while TCRdb's copy carries only in-frame clones and drops some. The sample carries 95,000 to 100,000 clones, 85% recorded once. Material: peripheral blood. These receptors were taken from a woman in her 70s with active or convalescent COVID-19. The CDR3 runs from the conserved cysteine through the conserved F or W. The D gene is left open where the match is weak. Rows give clone size only sometimes, using once, few, many, or a class for an expanded clone.

- TRBJ1-2 TRBV28 - CASNLQGGIGTF TGTGCCAGCAACTTACAAGGGGGAATAGGCACCTTC
- TRBJ1-1 TRBV27 - CASSPGLPGAEAFF TGTGCCAGCTCACCAGGACTCCCTGGGGCTGAAGCTTTCTTT
TRBD2 TRBJ2-7 TRBV13 once CASRLGTSGMVQYF TGTGCCAGCAGGCTTGGGACTAGCGGGATGGTGCAGTACTTC
TRBD1 TRBJ2-1 TRBV7-9 - CASRLTGERDEQFF TGTGCCAGCAGATTGACAGGGGAGCGGGATGAGCAGTTCTTC
TRBD2 TRBJ2-7 TRBV10-2 - CASSEGLAGVFEQYF TGCGCCAGCAGTGAGGGGTTAGCGGGAGTCTTCGAGCAGTACTTC
- TRBJ1-2 TRBV28 - CASSLTGVGYTF TGTGCCAGCAGTTTGACAGGTGTCGGCTACACCTTC
- TRBJ2-1 TRBV5-5 - CASSLVGDNEQFF TGTGCCAGCAGCTTGGTCGGTGACAATGAGCAGTTCTTC
TRBD1 TRBJ2-7 TRBV7-8 few CASSSRQGREQYF TGTGCCAGCAGCTCCAGACAGGGTCGGGAGCAGTACTTC
TRBD2 TRBJ2-5 TRBV9 - CASSGLAGQQETQYF TGTGCCAGCAGCGGTCTAGCGGGGCAACAAGAGACCCAGTACTTC
- TRBJ2-7 TRBV2 - CASSIGRTYEQYF TGTGCCAGCAGTATTGGGAGGACCTACGAGCAGTACTTC
- TRBJ1-1 TRBV29-1 once CSVPRPGNTEAFF TGCAGCGTTCCTCGACCGGGGAACACTGAAGCTTTCTTT